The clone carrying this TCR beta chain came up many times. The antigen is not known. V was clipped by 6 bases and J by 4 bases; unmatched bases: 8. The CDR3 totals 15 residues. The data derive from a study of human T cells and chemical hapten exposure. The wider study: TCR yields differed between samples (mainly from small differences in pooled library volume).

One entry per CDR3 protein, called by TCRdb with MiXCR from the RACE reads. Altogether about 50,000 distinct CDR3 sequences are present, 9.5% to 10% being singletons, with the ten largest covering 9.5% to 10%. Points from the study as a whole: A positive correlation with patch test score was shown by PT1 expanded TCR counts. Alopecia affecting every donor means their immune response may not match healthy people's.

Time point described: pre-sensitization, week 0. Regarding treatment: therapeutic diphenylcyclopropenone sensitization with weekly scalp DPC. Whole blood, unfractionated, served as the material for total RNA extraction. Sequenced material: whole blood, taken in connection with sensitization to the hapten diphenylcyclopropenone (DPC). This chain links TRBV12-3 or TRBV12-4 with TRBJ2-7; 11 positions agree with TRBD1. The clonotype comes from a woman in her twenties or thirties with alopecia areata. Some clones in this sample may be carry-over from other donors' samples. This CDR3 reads CASSIFGTGGYEQYF. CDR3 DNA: TGTGCCAGCAGCATTTTCGGGACAGGGGGGTACGAGCAGTACTTC.